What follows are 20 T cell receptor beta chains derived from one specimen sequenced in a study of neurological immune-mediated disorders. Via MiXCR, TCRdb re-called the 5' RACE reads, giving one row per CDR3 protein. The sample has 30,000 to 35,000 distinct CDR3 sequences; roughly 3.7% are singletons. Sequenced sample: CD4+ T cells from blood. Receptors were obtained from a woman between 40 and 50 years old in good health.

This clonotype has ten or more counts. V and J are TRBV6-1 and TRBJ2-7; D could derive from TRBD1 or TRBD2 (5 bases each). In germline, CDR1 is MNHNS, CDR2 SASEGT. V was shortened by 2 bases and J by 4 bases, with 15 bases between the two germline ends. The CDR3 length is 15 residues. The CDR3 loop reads CASSESPGSLYEQYF. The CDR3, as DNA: TGTGCCAGCAGTGAATCGCCAGGGAGTTTATACGAGCAGTACTTC.

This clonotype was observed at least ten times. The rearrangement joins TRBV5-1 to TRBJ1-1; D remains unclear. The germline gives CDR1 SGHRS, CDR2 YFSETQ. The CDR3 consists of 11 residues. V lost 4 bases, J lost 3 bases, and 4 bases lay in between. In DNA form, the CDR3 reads TGCGCCAGCAGCCGGGACACTGAAGCTTTCTTT. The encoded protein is CASSRDTEAFF.

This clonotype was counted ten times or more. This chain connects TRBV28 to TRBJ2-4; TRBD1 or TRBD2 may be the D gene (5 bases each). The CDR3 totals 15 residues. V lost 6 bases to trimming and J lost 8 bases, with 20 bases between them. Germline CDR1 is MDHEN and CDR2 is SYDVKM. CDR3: CASSKRQGNVDIQYF. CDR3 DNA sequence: TGTGCCAGCAGCAAGCGGCAGGGAAATGTTGACATTCAGTACTTC.

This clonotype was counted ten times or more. The CDR3 protein is CASSLAGTLNTEAFF. CDR3 in DNA: TGTGCCAGCAGTTTAGCCGGGACGCTGAACACTGAAGCTTTCTTT. This chain connects TRBV12-3 or TRBV12-4 to TRBJ1-1, with D maybe TRBD1 (5 bases). This CDR3 has 15 amino acids. Trimming pared 0 bases from V and 0 bases from J, leaving 8 bases between.

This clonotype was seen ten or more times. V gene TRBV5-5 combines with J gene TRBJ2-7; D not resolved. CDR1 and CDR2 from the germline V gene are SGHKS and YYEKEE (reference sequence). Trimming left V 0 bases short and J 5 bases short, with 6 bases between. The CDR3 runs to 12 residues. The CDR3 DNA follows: TGTGCCAGCAGCTTGGGGGGTCACGAGCAGTACTTC. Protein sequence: CASSLGGHEQYF.

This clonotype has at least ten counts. The CDR3 spells CASSLGTGYTF. The CDR3 DNA is TGTGCCAGCAGTTTAGGGACTGGCTACACCTTC. This chain links TRBV12-3 or TRBV12-4 with TRBJ1-2; D remains unclear. The ends were cut back, 1 base at V and 7 bases at J, with 4 bases in the middle. The CDR3 has 11 amino acids.

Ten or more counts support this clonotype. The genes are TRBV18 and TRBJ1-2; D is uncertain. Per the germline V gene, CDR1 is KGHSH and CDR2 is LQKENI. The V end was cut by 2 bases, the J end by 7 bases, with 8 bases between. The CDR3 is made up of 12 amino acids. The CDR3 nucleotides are TGTGCCAGCTCACCAGTCCCCAGTGGCTACACCTTC. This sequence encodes CASSPVPSGYTF.

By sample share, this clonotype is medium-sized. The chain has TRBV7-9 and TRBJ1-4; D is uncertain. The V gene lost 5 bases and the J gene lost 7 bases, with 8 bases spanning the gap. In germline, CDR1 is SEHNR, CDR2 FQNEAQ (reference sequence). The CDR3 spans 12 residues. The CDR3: CASSLNIEKLFF. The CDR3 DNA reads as TGTGCCAGCAGCCTTAATATTGAAAAACTGTTTTTT. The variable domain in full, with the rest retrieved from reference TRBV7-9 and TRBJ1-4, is DTGVSQNPRHKITKRGQNVTFRCDPISEHNRLYWYRQTLGQGPEFLTYFQNEAQLEKSRLLSDRFSAERPKGSFSTLEIQRTEQGDSAMYLCASSLNIEKLFFGSGTQLSVL.

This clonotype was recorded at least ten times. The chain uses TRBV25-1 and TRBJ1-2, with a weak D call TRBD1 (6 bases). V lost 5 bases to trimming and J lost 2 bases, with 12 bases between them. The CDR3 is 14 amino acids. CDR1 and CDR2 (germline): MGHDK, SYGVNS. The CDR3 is CASSHPTGNYGYTF. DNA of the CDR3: TGTGCCAGCAGTCACCCGACAGGAAACTATGGCTACACCTTC.

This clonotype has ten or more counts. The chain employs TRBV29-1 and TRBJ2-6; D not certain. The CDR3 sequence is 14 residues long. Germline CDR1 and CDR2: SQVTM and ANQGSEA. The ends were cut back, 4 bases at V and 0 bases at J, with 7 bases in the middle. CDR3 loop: CSVALFSGANVLTF. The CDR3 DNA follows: TGCAGCGTTGCTCTCTTCTCTGGGGCCAACGTCCTGACTTTC.

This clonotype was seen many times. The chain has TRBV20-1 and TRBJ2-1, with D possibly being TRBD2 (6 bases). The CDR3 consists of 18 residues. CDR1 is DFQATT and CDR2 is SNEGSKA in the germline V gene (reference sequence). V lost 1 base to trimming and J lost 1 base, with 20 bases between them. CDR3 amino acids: CSARGQALAILSYNEQFF. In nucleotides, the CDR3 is TGCAGTGCTAGAGGCCAGGCCCTAGCGATTCTTTCCTACAATGAGCAGTTCTTC.

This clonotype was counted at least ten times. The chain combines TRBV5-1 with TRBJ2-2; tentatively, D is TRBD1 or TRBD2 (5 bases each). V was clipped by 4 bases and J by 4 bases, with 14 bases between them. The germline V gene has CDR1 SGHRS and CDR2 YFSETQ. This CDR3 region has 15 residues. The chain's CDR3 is CASSPGLGTTGELFF. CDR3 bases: TGCGCCAGCAGCCCTGGCTTGGGGACCACCGGGGAGCTGTTTTTT.

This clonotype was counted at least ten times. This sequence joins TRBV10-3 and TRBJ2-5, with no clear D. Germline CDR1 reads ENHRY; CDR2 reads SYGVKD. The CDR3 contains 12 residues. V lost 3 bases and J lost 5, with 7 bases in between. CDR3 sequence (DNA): TGTGCCATCAGTGATGTCCGGGAGACCCAGTACTTC. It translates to CAISDVRETQYF.

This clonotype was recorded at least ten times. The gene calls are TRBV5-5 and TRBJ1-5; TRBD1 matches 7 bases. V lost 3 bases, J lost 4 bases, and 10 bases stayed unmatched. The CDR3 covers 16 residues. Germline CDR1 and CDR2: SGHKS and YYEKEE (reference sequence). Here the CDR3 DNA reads TGTGCCAGCAGCTGGGAGGGGGCAGGGGCGAATCAGCCCCAGCATTTT. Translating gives CASSWEGAGANQPQHF.

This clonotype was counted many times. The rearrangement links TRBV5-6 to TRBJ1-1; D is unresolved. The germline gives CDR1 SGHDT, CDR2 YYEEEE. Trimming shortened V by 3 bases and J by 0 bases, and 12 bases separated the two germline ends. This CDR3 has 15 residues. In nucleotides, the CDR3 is TGTGCCAGCAGCTCCTTACAGAACTTGAACACTGAAGCTTTCTTT. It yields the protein CASSSLQNLNTEAFF. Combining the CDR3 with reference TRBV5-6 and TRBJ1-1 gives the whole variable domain DAGVTQSPTHLIKTRGQQVTLRCSPKSGHDTVSWYQQALGQGPQFIFQYYEEEERQRGNFPDRFSGHQFPNYSSELNVNALLLGDSALYLCASSSLQNLNTEAFFGQGTRLTVV.

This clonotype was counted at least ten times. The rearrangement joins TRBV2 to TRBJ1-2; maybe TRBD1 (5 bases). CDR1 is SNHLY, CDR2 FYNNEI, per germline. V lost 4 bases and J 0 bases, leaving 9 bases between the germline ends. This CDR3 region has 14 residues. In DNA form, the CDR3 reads TGTGCCAGCAGTGGGGGAGGGGCTAACTATGGCTACACCTTC. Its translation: CASSGGGANYGYTF.

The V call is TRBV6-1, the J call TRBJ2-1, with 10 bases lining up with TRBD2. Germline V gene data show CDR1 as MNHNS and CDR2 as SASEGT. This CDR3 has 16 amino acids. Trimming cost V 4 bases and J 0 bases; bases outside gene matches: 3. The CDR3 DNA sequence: TGTGCCAGCAGTGGGGGACTAGCGAGCTCCTACAATGAGCAGTTCTTC. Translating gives CASSGGLASSYNEQFF.

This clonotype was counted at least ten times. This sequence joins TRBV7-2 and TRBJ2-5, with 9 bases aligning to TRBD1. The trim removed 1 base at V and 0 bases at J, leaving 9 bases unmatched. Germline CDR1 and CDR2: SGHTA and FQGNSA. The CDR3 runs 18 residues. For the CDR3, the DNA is TGTGCCAGCAGCTTAGTGGCCGGGACAGGGAGCTACCAAGAGACCCAGTACTTC. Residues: CASSLVAGTGSYQETQYF.

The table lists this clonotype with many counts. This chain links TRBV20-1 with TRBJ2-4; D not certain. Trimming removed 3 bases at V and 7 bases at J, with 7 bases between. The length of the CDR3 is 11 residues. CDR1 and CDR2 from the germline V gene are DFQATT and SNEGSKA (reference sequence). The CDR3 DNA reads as TGCAGTGCTAGGGTAACGAACATTCAGTACTTC. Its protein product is CSARVTNIQYF.

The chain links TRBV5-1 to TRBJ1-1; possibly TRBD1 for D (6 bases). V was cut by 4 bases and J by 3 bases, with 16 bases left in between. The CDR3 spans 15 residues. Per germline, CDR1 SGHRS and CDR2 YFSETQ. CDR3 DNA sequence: TGCGCCAGCAGCCCGGACAGCCGGAGGGACACTGAAGCTTTCTTT. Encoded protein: CASSPDSRRDTEAFF.